Given below is one TCR beta chain in context. A single record per CDR3 protein comes from TCRdb applying MiXCR to the RT-PCR reads. This table has 920,000 or so distinct CDR3 sequences, more than 15% appearing once. This sample was taken from a study of patients and donors after allogeneic stem cell transplantation. This CDR3 is 15 amino acids long. J gave up 1 base and V 6 bases, and 6 bases lay outside the gene matches. The V call is TRBV12-3 or TRBV12-4, the J call TRBJ2-3, with 8 bases lining up with TRBD1. This sequence was found in a human donor who was either an allogeneic HSCT recipient or a stem cell or donor lymphocyte infusion donor (not recorded which). It is not recorded whose cells these are; they may come from a transplant donor. Sequences were obtained from blood, either unsorted or a sorted T cell fraction (not recorded which). The CDR3 sequence: CASRTGGYRTDTQYF. CDR3 DNA sequence: TGTGCCAGCAGAACAGGGGGTTATCGCACAGATACGCAGTATTTT.